This is a list of T cell receptor beta chains from one sample in a study of cytomegalovirus exposure and HLA in healthy donors. This table comes from immunoSEQ multiplex PCR, and its TCRdb copy is limited to in-frame clones, with some not included. The repertoire holds around 130,000 clones, 75% seen once, with roughly 3.1% in the top ten. Sequencing was performed on PBMCs. The receptors were gathered from a young man in good health and CMV-seronegative. CDR3s include the opening cysteine and the closing phenylalanine or tryptophan.

cdr3_aa: CASSLGHAPTDTQYF; j_call: TRBJ2-3; v_call: TRBV7-6
cdr3_aa: CASSELQGGQFF; j_call: TRBJ2-1; v_call: TRBV27
cdr3_aa: CASSLVEGRYTEAFF; j_call: TRBJ1-1; v_call: TRBV7-9
cdr3_aa: CASSLVEGVPNEQYF; j_call: TRBJ2-7; v_call: TRBV4-3
cdr3_aa: CSAALRGKETQYF; j_call: TRBJ2-5; v_call: TRBV29-1
cdr3_aa: CASSPVQVSDTQYF; j_call: TRBJ2-3; v_call: TRBV5-1
cdr3_aa: CASSADRGRTEAFF; j_call: TRBJ1-1; v_call: TRBV6-5
cdr3_aa: CASSLQGGNYGYTF; j_call: TRBJ1-2; v_call: TRBV7-9
cdr3_aa: CAIRTAGLSTDTQYF; j_call: TRBJ2-3; v_call: TRBV10-3
cdr3_aa: CSVRDYDGGELFF; j_call: TRBJ2-2; v_call: TRBV29-1
cdr3_aa: CASSYPTGGQETQYF; j_call: TRBJ2-5; v_call: TRBV9
cdr3_aa: CSARGDSEAFF; j_call: TRBJ1-1; v_call: TRBV20-1
cdr3_aa: CASSLGVGQGFHEQYF; j_call: TRBJ2-7; v_call: TRBV5-4
cdr3_aa: CASSASRDYTHREQYF; j_call: TRBJ2-7; v_call: TRBV9
cdr3_aa: CSAAGLAGASEQYF; j_call: TRBJ2-7; v_call: TRBV29-1
cdr3_aa: CASSLSSGNGYTF; j_call: TRBJ1-2; v_call: TRBV28
cdr3_aa: CASSEGRLMNTEAFF; j_call: TRBJ1-1; v_call: TRBV2
cdr3_aa: CASSLAAGAGNTIYF; j_call: TRBJ1-3; v_call: TRBV5-6
cdr3_aa: CASSPGPGLGGEQYF; j_call: TRBJ2-7; v_call: TRBV5-1
cdr3_aa: CASDEAGVTYEQYF; j_call: TRBJ2-7; v_call: TRBV28
cdr3_aa: CASSGGQGGNQPQHF; j_call: TRBJ1-5; v_call: TRBV27
cdr3_aa: CASSQDVRGSNSPLHF; j_call: TRBJ1-6; v_call: TRBV4-1
cdr3_aa: CASSEEVGGASQPQHF; j_call: TRBJ1-5; v_call: TRBV2
cdr3_aa: CASSFTGTANTEAFF; j_call: TRBJ1-1; v_call: TRBV6-6
cdr3_aa: CASSNVPLVQPQHF; j_call: TRBJ1-5; v_call: TRBV27
cdr3_aa: CASSSYTNVRETQYF; j_call: TRBJ2-5; v_call: TRBV7-2
cdr3_aa: CASSSRGTGPNQPQHF; j_call: TRBJ1-5; v_call: TRBV7-9
cdr3_aa: CASSLASSSGNTIYF; j_call: TRBJ1-3; v_call: TRBV7-2
cdr3_aa: CASSQKPGQGAEGYTF; j_call: TRBJ1-2; v_call: TRBV14
cdr3_aa: CASSWTGDGYEQYF; j_call: TRBJ2-7; v_call: TRBV27
cdr3_aa: CASFSGGAFGELFF; j_call: TRBJ2-2; v_call: TRBV6-5
cdr3_aa: CASSPPLLGNTEAFF; j_call: TRBJ1-1; v_call: TRBV18
cdr3_aa: CASSYGGGEETQYF; j_call: TRBJ2-5; v_call: TRBV6-5
cdr3_aa: CASSDGGTRAYNEQFF; j_call: TRBJ2-1; v_call: TRBV6-4
cdr3_aa: CASSLGSRGQGDNSPLHF; j_call: TRBJ1-6; v_call: TRBV11-2
cdr3_aa: CASSQDRRNLETQYF; j_call: TRBJ2-5; v_call: TRBV4-2
cdr3_aa: CASSSRLAVAYEQYF; j_call: TRBJ2-7; v_call: TRBV7-2
cdr3_aa: CASRGGQRSEKLFF; j_call: TRBJ1-4; v_call: TRBV28
cdr3_aa: CASSYTVDSEQYF; j_call: TRBJ2-7; v_call: TRBV7-6
cdr3_aa: CASNSATKNTGELFF; j_call: TRBJ2-2; v_call: TRBV6-5
cdr3_aa: CASSGGSYEQYF; j_call: TRBJ2-7; v_call: TRBV6-5
cdr3_aa: CASSGFIGTERGNEQFF; j_call: TRBJ2-1; v_call: TRBV7-9
cdr3_aa: CASLTENTEAFF; j_call: TRBJ1-1; v_call: TRBV19
cdr3_aa: CAISESFERLNTEAFF; j_call: TRBJ1-1; v_call: TRBV10-3
cdr3_aa: CASSLAESSYNEQFF; j_call: TRBJ2-1; v_call: TRBV6-5
cdr3_aa: CASSIDRQFEAFF; j_call: TRBJ1-1; v_call: TRBV19
cdr3_aa: CSVADRVDQPQHF; j_call: TRBJ1-5; v_call: TRBV29-1
cdr3_aa: CASSWMGQGRENTEAFF; j_call: TRBJ1-1; v_call: TRBV5-1